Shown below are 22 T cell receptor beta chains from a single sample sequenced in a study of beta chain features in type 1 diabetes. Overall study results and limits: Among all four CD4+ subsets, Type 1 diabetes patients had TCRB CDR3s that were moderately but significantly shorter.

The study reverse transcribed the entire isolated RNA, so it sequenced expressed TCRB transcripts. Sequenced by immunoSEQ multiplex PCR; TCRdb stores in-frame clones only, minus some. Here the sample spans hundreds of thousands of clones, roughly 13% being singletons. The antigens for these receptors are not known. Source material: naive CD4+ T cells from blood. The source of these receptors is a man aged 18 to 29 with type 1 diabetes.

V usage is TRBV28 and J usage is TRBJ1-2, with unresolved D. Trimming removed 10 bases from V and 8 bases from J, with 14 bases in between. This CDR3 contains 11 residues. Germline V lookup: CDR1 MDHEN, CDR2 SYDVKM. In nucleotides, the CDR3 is TGTGCCACCTCCGTTGATTGGGGCTACACCTTC. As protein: CATSVDWGYTF.

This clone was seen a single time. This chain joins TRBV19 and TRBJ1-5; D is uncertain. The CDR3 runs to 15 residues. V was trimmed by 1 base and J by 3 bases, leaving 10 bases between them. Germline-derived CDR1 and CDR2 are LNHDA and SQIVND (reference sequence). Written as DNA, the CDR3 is TGTGCCAGTAGTATAGGCGCCCTTCCCAATCAGCCCCAGCATTTT. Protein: CASSIGALPNQPQHF.

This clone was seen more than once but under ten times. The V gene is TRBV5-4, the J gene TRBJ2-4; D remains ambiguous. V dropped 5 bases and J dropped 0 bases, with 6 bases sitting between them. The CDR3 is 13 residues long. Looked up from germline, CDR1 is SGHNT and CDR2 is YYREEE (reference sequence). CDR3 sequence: CASSELAKNIQYF. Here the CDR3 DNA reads TGTGCCAGCAGTGAACTAGCCAAAAACATTCAGTACTTC.

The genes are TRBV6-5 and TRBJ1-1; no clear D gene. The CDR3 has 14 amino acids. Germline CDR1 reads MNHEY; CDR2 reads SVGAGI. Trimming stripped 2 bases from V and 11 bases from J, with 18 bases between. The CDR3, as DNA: TGTGCCAGCAGTTACCCGGCAGCCTCGGCGCCGGCTTTCTTT. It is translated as CASSYPAASAPAFF.

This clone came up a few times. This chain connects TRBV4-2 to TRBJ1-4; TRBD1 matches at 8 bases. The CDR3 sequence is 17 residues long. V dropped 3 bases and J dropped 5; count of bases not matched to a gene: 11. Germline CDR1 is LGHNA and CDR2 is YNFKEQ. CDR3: CASSHSRQGSLNEKLFF. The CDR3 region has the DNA TGTGCCAGCAGCCACTCACGACAGGGGTCGCTGAATGAAAAACTGTTTTTT.

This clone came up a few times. The CDR3 region is CASSLGVAPYNEQFF. The CDR3 DNA reads TGTGCCAGCAGCTTGGGAGTAGCCCCCTACAATGAGCAGTTCTTC. The chain combines TRBV7-3 with TRBJ2-1; a possible D gene is TRBD2 (5 bases). The CDR3 extends over 15 amino acids. CDR1 is SGHTA and CDR2 is FQGTGA in the germline V gene. Trimming stripped 3 bases from V and 2 bases from J, with 11 bases between.

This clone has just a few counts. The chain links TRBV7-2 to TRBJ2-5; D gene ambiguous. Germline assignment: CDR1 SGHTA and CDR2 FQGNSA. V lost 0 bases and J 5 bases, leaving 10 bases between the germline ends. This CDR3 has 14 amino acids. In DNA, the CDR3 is TGTGCCAGCAGCTTAGCTTCCAGGATGGAGACCCAGTACTTC. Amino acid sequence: CASSLASRMETQYF.

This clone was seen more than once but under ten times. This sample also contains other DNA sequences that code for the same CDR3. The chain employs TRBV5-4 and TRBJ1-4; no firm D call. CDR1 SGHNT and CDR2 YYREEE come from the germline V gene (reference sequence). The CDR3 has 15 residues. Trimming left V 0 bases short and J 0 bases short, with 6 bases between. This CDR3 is CASSLGTATNEKLFF. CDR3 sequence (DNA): TGTGCCAGCAGCTTGGGAACAGCAACTAATGAAAAACTGTTTTTT.

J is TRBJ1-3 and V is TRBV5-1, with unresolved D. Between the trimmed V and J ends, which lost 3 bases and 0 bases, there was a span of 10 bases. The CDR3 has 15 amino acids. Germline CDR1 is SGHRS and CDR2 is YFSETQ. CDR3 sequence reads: CASSSTSGSGNTIYF. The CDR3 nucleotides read TGCGCCAGCAGCTCTACCTCAGGCTCTGGAAACACCATATATTTT.

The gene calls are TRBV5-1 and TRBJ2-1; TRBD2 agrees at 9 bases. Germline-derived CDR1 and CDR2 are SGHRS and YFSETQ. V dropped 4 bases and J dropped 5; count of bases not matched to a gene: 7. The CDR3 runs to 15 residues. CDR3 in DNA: TGCGCCAGCAGCCTCTCGGTAGCGGGGGACAATGAGCAGTTCTTC. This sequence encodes CASSLSVAGDNEQFF.

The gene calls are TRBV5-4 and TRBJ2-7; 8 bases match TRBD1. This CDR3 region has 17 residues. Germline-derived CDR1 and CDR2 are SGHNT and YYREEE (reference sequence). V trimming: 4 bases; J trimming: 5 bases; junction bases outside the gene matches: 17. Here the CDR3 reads CASSLGRSRQGTNEQYF. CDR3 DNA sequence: TGTGCCAGCAGCCTTGGTCGGAGCAGACAGGGGACGAACGAGCAGTACTTC. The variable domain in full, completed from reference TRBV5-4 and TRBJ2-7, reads ETGVTQSPTHLIKTRGQQVTLRCSSQSGHNTVSWYQQALGQGPQFIFQYYREEENGRGNFPPRFSGLQFPNYSSELNVNALELDDSALYLCASSLGRSRQGTNEQYFGPGTRLTVT.

The CDR3 sequence is CASSEMAVNEKLFF. CDR3 DNA sequence: TGTGCCAGCAGTGAAATGGCAGTAAATGAAAAACTGTTTTTT. J is TRBJ1-4 and V is TRBV2, with D uncertain. The V end lost 2 bases, the J end lost 5 bases, and 9 bases lay between the germline ends. This CDR3 contains 14 residues. Germline V CDR1 and CDR2: SNHLY, FYNNEI.

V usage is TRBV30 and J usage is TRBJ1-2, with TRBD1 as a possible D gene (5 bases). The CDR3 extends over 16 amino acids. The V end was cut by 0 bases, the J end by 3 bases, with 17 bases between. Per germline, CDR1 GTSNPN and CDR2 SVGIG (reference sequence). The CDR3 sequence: CAWSVHGTLGDYGYTF. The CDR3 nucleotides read TGTGCCTGGAGTGTCCACGGGACCCTGGGTGACTATGGCTACACCTTC.

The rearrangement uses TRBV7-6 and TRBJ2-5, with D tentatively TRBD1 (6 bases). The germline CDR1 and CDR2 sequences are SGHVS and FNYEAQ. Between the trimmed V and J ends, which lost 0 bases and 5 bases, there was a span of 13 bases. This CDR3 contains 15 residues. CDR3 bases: TGTGCCAGCAGCTTAGCCAAGGGGGTACTTGAGACCCAGTACTTC. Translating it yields CASSLAKGVLETQYF.

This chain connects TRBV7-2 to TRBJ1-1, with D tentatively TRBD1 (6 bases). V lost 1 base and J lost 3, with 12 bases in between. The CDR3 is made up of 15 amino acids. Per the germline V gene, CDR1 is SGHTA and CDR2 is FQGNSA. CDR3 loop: CASSLGRGADTEAFF. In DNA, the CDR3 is TGTGCCAGCAGCTTAGGGCGGGGGGCCGACACTGAAGCTTTCTTT.

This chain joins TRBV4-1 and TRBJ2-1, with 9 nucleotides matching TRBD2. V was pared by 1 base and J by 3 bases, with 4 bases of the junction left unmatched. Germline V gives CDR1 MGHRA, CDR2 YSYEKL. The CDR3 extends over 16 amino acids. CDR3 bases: TGCGCCAGCAGCCAAGGACTAGCGGAGTACTACAATGAGCAGTTCTTC. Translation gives CASSQGLAEYYNEQFF.

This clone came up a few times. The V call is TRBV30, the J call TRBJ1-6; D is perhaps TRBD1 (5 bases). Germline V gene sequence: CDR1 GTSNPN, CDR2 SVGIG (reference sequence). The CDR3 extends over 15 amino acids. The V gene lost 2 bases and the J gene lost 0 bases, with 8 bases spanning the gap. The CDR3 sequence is CAWSSGGSYNSPLHF. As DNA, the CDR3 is TGTGCCTGGAGTAGCGGGGGCTCCTATAATTCACCCCTCCACTTT.

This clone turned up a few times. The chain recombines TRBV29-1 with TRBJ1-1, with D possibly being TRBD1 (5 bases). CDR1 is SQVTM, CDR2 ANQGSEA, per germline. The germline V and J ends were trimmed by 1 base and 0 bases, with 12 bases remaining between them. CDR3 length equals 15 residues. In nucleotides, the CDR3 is TGCAGCGTTGAAGTAAAGAGACAGATGAACACTGAAGCTTTCTTT. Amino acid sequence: CSVEVKRQMNTEAFF.

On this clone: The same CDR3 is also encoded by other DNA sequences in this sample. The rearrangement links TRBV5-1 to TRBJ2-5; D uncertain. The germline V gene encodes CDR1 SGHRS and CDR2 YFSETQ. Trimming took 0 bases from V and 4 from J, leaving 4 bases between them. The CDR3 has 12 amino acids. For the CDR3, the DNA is TGCGCCAGCAGCTTGGGTCGAGAGACCCAGTACTTC. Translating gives CASSLGRETQYF.

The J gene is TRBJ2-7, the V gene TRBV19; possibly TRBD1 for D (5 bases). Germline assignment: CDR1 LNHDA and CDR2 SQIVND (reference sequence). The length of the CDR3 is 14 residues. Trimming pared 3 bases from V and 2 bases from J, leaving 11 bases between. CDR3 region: CASSILDRTYEQYF. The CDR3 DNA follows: TGTGCCAGTAGTATCCTAGACAGAACCTACGAGCAGTACTTC.

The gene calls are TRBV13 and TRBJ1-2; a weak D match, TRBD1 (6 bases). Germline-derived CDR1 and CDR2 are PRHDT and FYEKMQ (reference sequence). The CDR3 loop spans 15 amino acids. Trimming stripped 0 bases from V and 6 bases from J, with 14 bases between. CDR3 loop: CASSLGGGGGDGYTF. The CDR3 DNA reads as TGTGCCAGCAGCTTAGGAGGAGGGGGAGGCGATGGCTACACCTTC. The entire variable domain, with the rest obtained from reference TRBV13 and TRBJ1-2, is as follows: AAGVIQSPRHLIKEKRETATLKCYPIPRHDTVYWYQQGPGQDPQFLISFYEKMQSDKGSIPDRFSAQQFSDYHSELNMSSLELGDSALYFCASSLGGGGGDGYTFGSGTRLTVV.

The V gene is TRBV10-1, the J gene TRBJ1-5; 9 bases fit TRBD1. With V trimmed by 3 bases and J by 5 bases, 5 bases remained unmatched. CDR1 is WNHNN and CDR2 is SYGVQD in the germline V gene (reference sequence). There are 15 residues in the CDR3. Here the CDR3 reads CASSDRTGDHQPQHF. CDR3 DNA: TGCGCCAGCAGTGACAGGACAGGGGATCATCAGCCCCAGCATTTT.